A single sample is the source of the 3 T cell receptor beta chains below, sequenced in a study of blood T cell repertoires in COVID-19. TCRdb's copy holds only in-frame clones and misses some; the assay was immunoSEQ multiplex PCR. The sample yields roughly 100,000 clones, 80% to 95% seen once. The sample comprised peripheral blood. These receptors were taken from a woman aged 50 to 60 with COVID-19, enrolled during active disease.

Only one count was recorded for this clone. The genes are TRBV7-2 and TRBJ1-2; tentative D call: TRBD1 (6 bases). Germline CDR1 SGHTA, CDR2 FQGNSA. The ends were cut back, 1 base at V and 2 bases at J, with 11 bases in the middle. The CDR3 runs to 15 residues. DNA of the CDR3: TGTGCCAGCAGCTTAGTTCACAGGGCGAACTATGGCTACACCTTC. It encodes CASSLVHRANYGYTF.

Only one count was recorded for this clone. The chain's CDR3 is CASTGLQNTEAFF. CDR3 in DNA: TGTGCCAGTACAGGTCTTCAAAACACTGAAGCTTTCTTT. This rearrangement joins TRBV19 to TRBJ1-1; no firm D call. The CDR3 spans 13 residues. Germline V gene lookup returns CDR1 LNHDA and CDR2 SQIVND (reference sequence). V was cut by 7 bases and J by 2 bases, with 11 bases left in between.

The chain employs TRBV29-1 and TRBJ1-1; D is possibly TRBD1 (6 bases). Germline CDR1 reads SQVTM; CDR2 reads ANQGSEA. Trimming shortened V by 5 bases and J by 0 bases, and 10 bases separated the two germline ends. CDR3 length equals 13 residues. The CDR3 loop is CSVSPGVNTEAFF. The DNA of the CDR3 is TGCAGCGTTAGCCCAGGGGTGAACACTGAAGCTTTCTTT.